This T cell receptor (beta chain) was profiled in a study of vaccination and CD4 T cells after COVID-19. Notes on this clonotype: The antigen remains undetermined.

The assay that was used to sequence DNA from cultured CD4+ T cells was the Oncomine TCR Beta short-read assay. TCRdb re-derived calls from the PCR reads in MiXCR, one entry per CDR3 protein. Seen here are some 20,000 distinct CDR3 sequences, less than 55% observed once, and the top ten hold around 2.9%. Treatment here: approximately nine-day PBMC culture with coronavirus spike peptide pools or control peptides (ViraFEST assay). The CDR3 is made up of 14 amino acids. The V end lost 7 bases, the J end lost 1 base, and 11 bases lay between the germline ends. Germline values: CDR1 LNHDA, CDR2 SQIVND (reference sequence).

The origin of this receptor is a human donor who had recovered from COVID-19. The chain is built from TRBV19 and TRBJ1-5; no firm D call. Here the sequenced sample was CD4+ T cells from blood, cultured in vitro, taken after SARS-CoV-2 vaccination. CDR3 region: CASILLGSNQPQHF. The CDR3 nucleotides are TGTGCCAGTATCTTATTGGGGAGCAATCAGCCCCAGCATTTT.